The clone carrying this T cell receptor (beta chain) was detected a few times. Antigen unknown. CDR1 is SGHTA and CDR2 is FQGNSA in the germline V gene. V was trimmed by 1 base and J by 1 base, leaving 10 bases between them. There are 16 residues in the CDR3. The entry originates in a study of cytomegalovirus exposure and HLA in healthy donors. Points from the study as a whole: It was confirmed in vitro that a few of the CMV-associated chains were specific for CMV antigens.

The PCR made use of 60 Vbeta and 13 Jbeta primers. TCRdb's copy holds only in-frame clones and misses some; the assay was immunoSEQ multiplex PCR. The data hold some 180,000 clones, with roughly 82% observed a single time. The TCR comes from a man aged 35 to 55 in good health and CMV-seronegative. J is TRBJ2-2 and V is TRBV7-2, with D maybe TRBD1 (6 bases). What was sequenced was PBMCs. DNA for the CDR3: TGTGCCAGCAGCTTAGTCCCGGGACAGAACACCGGGGAGCTGTTTTTT. As protein: CASSLVPGQNTGELFF.